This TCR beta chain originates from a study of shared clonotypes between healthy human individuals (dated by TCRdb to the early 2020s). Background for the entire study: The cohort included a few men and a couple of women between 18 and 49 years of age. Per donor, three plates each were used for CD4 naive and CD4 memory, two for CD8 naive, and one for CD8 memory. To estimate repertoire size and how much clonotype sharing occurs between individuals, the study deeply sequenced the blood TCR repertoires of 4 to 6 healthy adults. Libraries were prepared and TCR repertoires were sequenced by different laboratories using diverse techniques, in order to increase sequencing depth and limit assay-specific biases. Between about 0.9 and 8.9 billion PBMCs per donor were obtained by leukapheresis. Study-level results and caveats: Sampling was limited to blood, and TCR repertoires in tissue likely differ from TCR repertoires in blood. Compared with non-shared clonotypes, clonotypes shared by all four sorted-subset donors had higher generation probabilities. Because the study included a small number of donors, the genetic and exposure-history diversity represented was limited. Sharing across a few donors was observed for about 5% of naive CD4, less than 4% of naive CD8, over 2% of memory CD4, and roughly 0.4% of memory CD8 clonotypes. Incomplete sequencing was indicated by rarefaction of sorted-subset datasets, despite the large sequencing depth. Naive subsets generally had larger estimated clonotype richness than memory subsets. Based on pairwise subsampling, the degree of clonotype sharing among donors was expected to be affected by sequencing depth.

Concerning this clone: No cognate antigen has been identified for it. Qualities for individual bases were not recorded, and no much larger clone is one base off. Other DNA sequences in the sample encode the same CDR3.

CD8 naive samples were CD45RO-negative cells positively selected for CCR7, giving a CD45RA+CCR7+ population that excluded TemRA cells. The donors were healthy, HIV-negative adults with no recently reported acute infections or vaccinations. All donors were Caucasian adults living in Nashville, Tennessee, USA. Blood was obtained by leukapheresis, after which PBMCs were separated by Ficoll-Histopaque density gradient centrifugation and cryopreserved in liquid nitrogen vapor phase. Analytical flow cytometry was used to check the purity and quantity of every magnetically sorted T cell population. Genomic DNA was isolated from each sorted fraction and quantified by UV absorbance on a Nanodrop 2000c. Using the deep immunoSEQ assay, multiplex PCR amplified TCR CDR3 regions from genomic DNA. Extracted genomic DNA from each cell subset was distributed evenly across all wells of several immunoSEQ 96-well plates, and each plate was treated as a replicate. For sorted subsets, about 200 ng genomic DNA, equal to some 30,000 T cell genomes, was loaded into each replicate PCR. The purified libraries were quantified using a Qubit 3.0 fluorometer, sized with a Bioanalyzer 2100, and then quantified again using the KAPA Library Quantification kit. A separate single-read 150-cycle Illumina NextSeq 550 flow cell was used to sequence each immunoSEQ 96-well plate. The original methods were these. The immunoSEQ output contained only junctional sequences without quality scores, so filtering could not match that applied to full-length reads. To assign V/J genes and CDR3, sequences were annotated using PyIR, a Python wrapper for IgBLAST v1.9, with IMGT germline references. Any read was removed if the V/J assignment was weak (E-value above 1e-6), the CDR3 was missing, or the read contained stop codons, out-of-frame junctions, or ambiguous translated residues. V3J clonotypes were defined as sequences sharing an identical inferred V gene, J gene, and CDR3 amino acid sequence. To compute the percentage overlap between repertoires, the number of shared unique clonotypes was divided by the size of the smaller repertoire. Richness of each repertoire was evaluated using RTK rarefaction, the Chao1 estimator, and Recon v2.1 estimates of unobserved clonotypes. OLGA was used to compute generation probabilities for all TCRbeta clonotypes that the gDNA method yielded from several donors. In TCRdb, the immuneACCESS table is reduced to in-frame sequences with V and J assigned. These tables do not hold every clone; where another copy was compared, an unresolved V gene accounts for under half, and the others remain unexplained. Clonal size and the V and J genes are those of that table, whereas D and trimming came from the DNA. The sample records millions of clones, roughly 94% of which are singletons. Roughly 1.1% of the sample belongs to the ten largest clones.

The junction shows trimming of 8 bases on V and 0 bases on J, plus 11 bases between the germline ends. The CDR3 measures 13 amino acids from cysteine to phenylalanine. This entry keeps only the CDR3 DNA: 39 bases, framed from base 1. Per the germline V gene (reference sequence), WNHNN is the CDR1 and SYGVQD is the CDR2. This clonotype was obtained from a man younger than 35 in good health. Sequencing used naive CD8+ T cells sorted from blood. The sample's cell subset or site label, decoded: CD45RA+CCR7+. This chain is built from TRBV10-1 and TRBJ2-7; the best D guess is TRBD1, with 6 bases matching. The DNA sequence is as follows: TGCGCCAGCTCGGACAGCCTCTCCTACGAGCAGTACTTC. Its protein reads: CASSDSLSYEQYF.